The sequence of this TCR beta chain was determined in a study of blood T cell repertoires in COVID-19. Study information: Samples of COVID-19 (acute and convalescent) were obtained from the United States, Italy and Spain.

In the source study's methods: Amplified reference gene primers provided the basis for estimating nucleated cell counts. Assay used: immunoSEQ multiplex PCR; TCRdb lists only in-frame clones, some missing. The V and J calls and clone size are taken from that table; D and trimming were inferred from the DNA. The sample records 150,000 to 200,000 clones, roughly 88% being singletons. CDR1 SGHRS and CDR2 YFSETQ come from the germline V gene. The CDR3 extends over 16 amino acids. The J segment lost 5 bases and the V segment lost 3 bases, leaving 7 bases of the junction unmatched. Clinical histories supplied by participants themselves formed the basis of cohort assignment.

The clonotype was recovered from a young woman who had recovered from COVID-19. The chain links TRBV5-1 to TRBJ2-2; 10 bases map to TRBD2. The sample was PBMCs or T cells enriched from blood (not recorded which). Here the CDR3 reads CASSSGGTSVTGELFF. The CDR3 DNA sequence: TGCGCCAGCAGCTCCGGGGGGACTAGCGTAACCGGGGAGCTGTTTTTT.